This T cell receptor beta chain was sequenced for a study of blood T cell repertoires in COVID-19. Study overall: T cells, B-cell-depleted T cells, or PBMCs provided the cDNA or gDNA that served as material.

Per the study methods: Estimation of nucleated cell counts relied on the amplification of reference gene primers. The method was immunoSEQ multiplex PCR; TCRdb's version includes in-frame clones alone and lacks a portion of them. That table gives V, J and clone size, and the DNA gave D and trimming. Of about 110,000 clones detected, about 70% appear once; the ten largest clones hold around 8%. This clone was seen just once. Germline CDR1 is GTSNPN and CDR2 is SVGIG (reference sequence). Trimming stripped 0 bases from V and 2 bases from J, with 7 bases between. The CDR3 covers 13 residues. Sequenced input: peripheral blood. The TCR originated in a woman aged 55 to 70 with acute or convalescent COVID-19. The rearrangement uses TRBV30 and TRBJ1-2; no clear D. The CDR3 loop is CAWSVRRNYGYTF. CDR3 DNA sequence: TGTGCCTGGAGTGTACGCAGAAACTATGGCTACACCTTC.